The sequence of this TCR beta chain was determined in a study of glioma-infiltrating T cells. Amplification of TCR alpha and beta CDR3 regions from RNA used iRepertoire nested multiplex PCR. Tissue mRNA or PBMC total RNA, roughly 90-400 ng, went into one-step reverse transcription and amplification. TCRdb redid the calling of the multiplex PCR reads with MiXCR, one entry per CDR3 protein. The sample lists some 90,000 distinct CDR3 sequences, around 42% seen once, with around two fifths in the top ten. Regarding this clonotype: A much larger clone differs from this one at a single base, so this may be a read error.

Germline assignment: CDR1 LNHDA and CDR2 SQIVND (reference sequence). V dropped 5 bases and J dropped 3 bases, with 5 bases sitting between them. The CDR3 runs 12 residues. The material sequenced was glioma tissue, nonneoplastic brain tissue, or PBMCs (not recorded which). V usage is TRBV19 and J usage is TRBJ1-5, with no clear D. This TCR derives from a human donor with low-grade glioma or glioblastoma, undergoing nonglioma brain surgery, or in good health (not recorded which). CDR3 bases: TGTGCCAGTAGTCATATCAATCAGCCCCAGCATTTT. Translating it yields CASSHINQPQHF.